Below, 24 T cell receptor beta chains from the same sample are listed, as sequenced in a study of cytomegalovirus exposure and HLA in healthy donors. The repertoire was sequenced with immunoSEQ multiplex PCR; TCRdb's copy has only in-frame clones and lacks some. Of 220,000 or so clones in the sample, roughly 88% are singletons; the top ten hold 11% to 15%. The specimen was PBMCs. These receptors all stem from a woman in her twenties or thirties in good health and CMV-seropositive.

Points on this clone: The sample contains more than one DNA sequence encoding this CDR3. This chain joins TRBV6-1 and TRBJ1-2, with D possibly matching TRBD1 (6 bases). This CDR3 comprises 14 residues. The V end lost 0 bases, the J end lost 4 bases, and 9 bases lay between the germline ends. Germline V gene sequence: CDR1 MNHNS, CDR2 SASEGT. The CDR3: CASSEAGGGYGYTF. Here the CDR3 DNA reads TGTGCCAGCAGTGAAGCGGGGGGCGGCTATGGCTACACCTTC.

The chain links TRBV7-8 to TRBJ2-1; the D is unclear. The CDR3 extends over 14 amino acids. Germline V gives CDR1 SGHVS, CDR2 FQNEAQ. V gave up 5 bases and J gave up 6 bases, with 14 bases separating them. CDR3 nucleotides: TGTGCCAGCAGCGCCCTTAGTTCCACCAATGAGCAGTTCTTC. This gives the protein CASSALSSTNEQFF.

The V and J genes are TRBV7-8 and TRBJ1-5; weak D call: TRBD1 (5 bases). Deletions cut 3 bases from V and 0 bases from J, with 12 bases between. Germline CDR1 SGHVS, CDR2 FQNEAQ. The CDR3 has 16 amino acids. Here the CDR3 reads CASSLRGQNSNQPQHF. The CDR3 nucleotides read TGTGCCAGCAGCTTGCGGGGCCAAAATAGCAATCAGCCCCAGCATTTT.

V and J are TRBV27 and TRBJ2-1; D not resolved. V was cut by 2 bases and J by 8 bases, with 16 bases left in between. The CDR3 sequence is 15 residues long. Germline V gene data show CDR1 as MNHEY and CDR2 as SMNVEV (reference sequence). The chain's CDR3 is CASSLRQGMADEQFF. The CDR3 coding sequence is TGTGCCAGCAGTTTACGACAAGGAATGGCGGATGAGCAGTTCTTC.

The chain recombines TRBV5-6 with TRBJ2-3, with 8 nucleotides matching TRBD2. Germline V gene sequence: CDR1 SGHDT, CDR2 YYEEEE. The CDR3 length is 16 residues. With V trimmed by 2 bases and J by 2 bases, 7 bases remained unmatched. In nucleotides, the CDR3 is TGTGCCAGCAGCTTAAGAGCGGGAGCCTTCACAGATACGCAGTATTTT. Translated, it gives CASSLRAGAFTDTQYF.

The J gene is TRBJ2-2, the V gene TRBV18, with 9 bases matching TRBD1. The CDR3 consists of 15 residues. Germline-derived CDR1 and CDR2 are KGHSH and LQKENI. The trim removed 3 bases at V and 6 bases at J, leaving 5 bases unmatched. CDR3 amino acids: CASSPPDRGAGELFF. The DNA of the CDR3 is TGTGCCAGCTCACCCCCGGACAGGGGCGCCGGGGAGCTGTTTTTT.

The CDR3 is CASSQGQHPGRSYNEQFF. The DNA for the CDR3 is TGCGCCAGCAGCCAAGGCCAGCACCCGGGACGGAGTTACAATGAGCAGTTCTTC. The chain uses TRBV4-1 and TRBJ2-1, with D perhaps given as TRBD1 or TRBD2 (5 bases each). The V gene's germline CDR1 is MGHRA and CDR2 YSYEKL. V lost 1 base and J lost 4, with 20 bases in between. The CDR3 contains 18 residues.

The rearrangement uses TRBV5-1 and TRBJ2-3; D not certain. The CDR3 has 15 residues. The germline V gene encodes CDR1 SGHRS and CDR2 YFSETQ. V was cut by 0 bases and J by 6 bases, with 14 bases left in between. The CDR3 DNA follows: TGCGCCAGCAGCTTGGATAGGCAGGAGCTGGATACGCAGTATTTT. Its protein is CASSLDRQELDTQYF.

The rearrangement links TRBV11-2 to TRBJ2-1, with D unclear. The CDR3 has 14 amino acids. The V gene lost 2 bases and the J gene lost 4 bases, with 9 bases spanning the gap. CDR1 and CDR2 (germline): SGHAT, FQNNGV. In DNA, the CDR3 is TGTGCCAGCAGCTTATATCTCGGTTACAATGAGCAGTTCTTC. This gives the protein CASSLYLGYNEQFF.

The rearrangement links TRBV9 to TRBJ2-2, with D possibly TRBD1 on 6 matching bases. Germline assignment: CDR1 SGDLS and CDR2 YYNGEE. Between the trimmed V and J ends, which lost 3 bases and 1 base, there was a span of 7 bases. This CDR3 spans 14 amino acids. CDR3 DNA sequence: TGTGCCAGCAGCGCGGGACAGAACACCGGGGAGCTGTTTTTT. Protein sequence: CASSAGQNTGELFF.

Only a few counts were recorded for this clone. As DNA, the CDR3 is TGCAGCGTCCTCACAGGGATGAACACTGAAGCTTTCTTT. Encoded protein: CSVLTGMNTEAFF. The rearrangement joins TRBV29-1 to TRBJ1-1, with a weak D call TRBD1 (6 bases). The germline V and J ends were trimmed by 6 bases and 0 bases, with 11 bases remaining between them. The CDR3 is 13 residues long. Germline V gives CDR1 SQVTM, CDR2 ANQGSEA.

The J gene is TRBJ1-5, the V gene TRBV28; possible D gene TRBD1, 5 bases. V was shortened by 8 bases and J by 3 bases, with 14 bases between the two germline ends. CDR3 length: 14 amino acids. Germline V gives CDR1 MDHEN, CDR2 SYDVKM. The CDR3 nucleotides read TGTGCCAGCGGATCCGGGACGGACAATCAGCCCCAGCATTTT. Translation gives CASGSGTDNQPQHF.

This clone has more than one count but fewer than ten. The chain employs TRBV6-5 and TRBJ1-2; D ambiguous. The CDR3 sequence is 13 residues long. CDR1 and CDR2 from the germline V gene are MNHEY and SVGAGI. V was clipped by 2 bases and J by 3 bases, with 7 bases between them. This chain's CDR3 is CASSYGLDYGYTF. The CDR3, as DNA: TGTGCCAGCAGTTACGGCCTTGACTATGGCTACACCTTC.

CDR3 nucleotides: TGTGCCAGCTCGAAGGCGGTTTCAGATACGCAGTATTTT. This encodes CASSKAVSDTQYF. The rearrangement links TRBV18 to TRBJ2-3, with D uncertain. V dropped 6 bases and J dropped 4 bases, with 11 bases sitting between them. This CDR3 has 13 residues. Germline lookup yields CDR1 KGHSH and CDR2 LQKENI.

The V and J genes are TRBV2 and TRBJ2-5; D remains ambiguous. The CDR3 consists of 17 residues. V shed 2 bases and J shed 2 bases, with 18 bases lying between them. In germline, CDR1 is SNHLY, CDR2 FYNNEI. CDR3 in DNA: TGTGCCAGCAGTGAATGGTTTCCGGGCTCGAGACAAGAGACCCAGTACTTC. Translation gives CASSEWFPGSRQETQYF.

This clone has only one observation. J is TRBJ2-7 and V is TRBV4-1; D gene ambiguous. This CDR3 region has 14 residues. The V gene's germline CDR1 is MGHRA and CDR2 YSYEKL. Trimming shortened V by 2 bases and J by 0 bases, and 8 bases separated the two germline ends. The CDR3 DNA is TGCGCCAGCAGCCAACCAACTACCTCCTACGAGCAGTACTTC. Residues: CASSQPTTSYEQYF.

The J gene is TRBJ2-7, the V gene TRBV6-5; D is perhaps TRBD1 (5 bases). The CDR3 has 16 residues. Germline lookup yields CDR1 MNHEY and CDR2 SVGAGI. Trimming took 0 bases from V and 7 from J, leaving 19 bases between them. The CDR3 here is CASSYSDSPRPGEQYF. The CDR3 DNA sequence: TGTGCCAGCAGTTACTCCGACAGCCCTAGACCCGGGGAGCAGTACTTC.

The table lists this clone with a few counts. V gene TRBV27 combines with J gene TRBJ1-5; the D is unclear. Germline CDR1 is MNHEY and CDR2 is SMNVEV (reference sequence). With 0 bases removed from V and 5 bases from J, the gap between germline ends came to 8 bases. The CDR3 extends over 14 amino acids. As DNA, the CDR3 is TGTGCCAGCAGTTTATCAGGGAGGCATCAGCCCCAGCATTTT. Amino acid sequence: CASSLSGRHQPQHF.

V and J are TRBV11-2 and TRBJ1-1; a weak D match, TRBD1 (5 bases). The CDR3 spans 15 residues. Germline CDR1 is SGHAT and CDR2 is FQNNGV. The V and J ends lost 5 bases and 2 bases respectively, with 15 bases between them. DNA for the CDR3: TGTGCCAGCAGCCGCTCCGGGACGTATAACACTGAAGCTTTCTTT. This gives the protein CASSRSGTYNTEAFF.

The chain employs TRBV27 and TRBJ1-2, with D possibly being TRBD1 (6 bases). Trimming removed 7 bases from V and 4 bases from J, with 10 bases in between. This CDR3 spans 12 amino acids. Germline-derived CDR1 and CDR2 are MNHEY and SMNVEV (reference sequence). Here the CDR3 DNA reads TGTGCCAGCACTGGCAGGGGCTATGGCTACACCTTC. Residues: CASTGRGYGYTF.

The CDR3 bases are TGCGCCAGCAGCCAAGACCCGGGGCCCACCTATGGCTACACCTTC. It translates to CASSQDPGPTYGYTF. The V and J genes are TRBV4-3 and TRBJ1-2; perhaps TRBD1 as D (5 bases). With 0 bases removed from V and 4 bases from J, the gap between germline ends came to 12 bases. The germline V gene encodes CDR1 LGHNA and CDR2 YSLEER. This CDR3 region has 15 residues.

The rearrangement links TRBV6-1 to TRBJ1-2; TRBD1 is a possible D gene (5 bases). Trimming took 5 bases from V and 8 from J, leaving 21 bases between them. Germline V lookup: CDR1 MNHNS, CDR2 SASEGT. The CDR3 consists of 15 residues. CDR3 amino acids: CASSWGGLGGGGYTF. In nucleotides, the CDR3 is TGTGCCAGCAGTTGGGGCGGCTTGGGCGGCGGCGGCTACACCTTC.

The rearrangement joins TRBV6-5 to TRBJ2-1, with D perhaps being TRBD1 or TRBD2 (5 bases each). Germline V lookup: CDR1 MNHEY, CDR2 SVGAGI. CDR3 length equals 11 residues. The ends were cut back, 4 bases at V and 7 bases at J, with 5 bases in the middle. Here the CDR3 DNA reads TGTGCCAGCAGTTGGGGGAATGAGCAGTTCTTC. This codes for CASSWGNEQFF.

The rearrangement joins TRBV28 to TRBJ2-1, with 7 bases identical to TRBD2. V was clipped by 5 bases and J by 4 bases; unmatched bases: 11. The CDR3 runs 16 residues. CDR1 is MDHEN and CDR2 is SYDVKM in the germline V gene. CDR3 sequence: CASSHLAVRRYNEQFF. CDR3 nucleotide sequence: TGTGCCAGCAGTCACCTAGCGGTCCGGCGGTACAATGAGCAGTTCTTC.